The sequence of this T cell receptor (beta chain) was determined in a study of response to subunit inactivated influenza vaccine. This CDR3 region has 12 residues. Per germline, CDR1 LGHNA and CDR2 YSLEER. TCRdb independently ran MiXCR on the RT-PCR reads; one entry per CDR3 protein. Found here are about 540,000 distinct CDR3 sequences, about 14% of them singletons; the top ten hold more than 9.5%. Study-level findings and limits: Seasonal influenza vaccination, on each occasion, was suggested by the authors to recruit few new T cells.

This clonotype was seen a few times. The antigen is not known. The junction does not match germline at one end; this may be a read error. The receptor comes from a man aged 45 to 65 who received an inactivated influenza vaccine. Here the sequenced sample was PBMCs from blood, taken roughly 12 days after vaccination. V is TRBV4-3 and J is TRBJ1-2, with D perhaps TRBD1 (5 bases). CDR3 region: CASSQDGRGPIF. The DNA of the CDR3 is TGCGCCAGCAGCCAAGATGGGCGGGGCCCGATATTC.